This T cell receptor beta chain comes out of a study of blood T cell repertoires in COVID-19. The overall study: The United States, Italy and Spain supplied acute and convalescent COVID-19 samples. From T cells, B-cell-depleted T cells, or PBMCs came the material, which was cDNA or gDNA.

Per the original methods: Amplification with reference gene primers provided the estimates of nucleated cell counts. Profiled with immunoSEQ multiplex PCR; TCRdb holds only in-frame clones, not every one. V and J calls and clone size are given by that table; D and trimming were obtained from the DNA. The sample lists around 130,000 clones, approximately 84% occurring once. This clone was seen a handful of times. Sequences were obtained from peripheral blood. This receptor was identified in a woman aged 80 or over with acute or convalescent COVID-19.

The CDR3, as DNA: TGTGCCTGGACCTCTTTGGGAGCCTTTGACCAGTACTTC. This encodes CAWTSLGAFDQYF. The chain carries TRBV30 and TRBJ2-5; D is possibly TRBD2 (5 bases). The CDR3 is 13 residues long. Trimming stripped 4 bases from V and 10 bases from J, with 19 bases between. Germline V gives CDR1 GTSNPN, CDR2 SVGIG (reference sequence).